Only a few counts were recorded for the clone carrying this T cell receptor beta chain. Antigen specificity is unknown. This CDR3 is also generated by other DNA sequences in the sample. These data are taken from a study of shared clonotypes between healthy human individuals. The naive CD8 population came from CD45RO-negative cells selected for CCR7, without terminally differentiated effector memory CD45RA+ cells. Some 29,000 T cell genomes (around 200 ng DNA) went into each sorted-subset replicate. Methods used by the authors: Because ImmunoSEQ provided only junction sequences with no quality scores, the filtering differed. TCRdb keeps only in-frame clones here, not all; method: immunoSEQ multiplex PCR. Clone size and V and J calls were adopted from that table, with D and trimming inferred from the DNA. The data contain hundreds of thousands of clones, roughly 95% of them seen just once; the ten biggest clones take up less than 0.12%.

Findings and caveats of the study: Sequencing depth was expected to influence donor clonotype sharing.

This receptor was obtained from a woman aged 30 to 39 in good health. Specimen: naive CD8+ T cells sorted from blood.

CDR3 region: CASSQDRGPNQPQHF. CDR3 DNA: TGTGCCAGCAGCCAAGACAGGGGGCCGAATCAGCCCCAGCATTTT. This chain uses TRBV4-2 with TRBJ1-5; the match to TRBD1 covers 8 bases. The germline V gene encodes CDR1 LGHNA and CDR2 YNFKEQ. The CDR3 runs 15 residues. V shed 0 bases, J shed 4 bases, and the junction held 2 bases outside the gene matches.